This T cell receptor (beta chain) derives from a study of T cells in localized non-small cell lung cancer. The CDR3 totals 14 residues. V shed 8 bases and J shed 12 bases, with 23 bases lying between them. Germline V CDR1 and CDR2: MNHEY, SMNVEV (reference sequence). Profiling relied on immunoSEQ multiplex PCR, and the TCRdb table lists in-frame clones only, not all of them. Among about 26,000 clones listed, 75% to 85% were seen once. Here the sequenced sample was peripheral blood, taken before any cancer treatment. This TCR came from a woman between 35 and 70 years old with stage I lung adenocarcinoma. This sequence joins TRBV27 and TRBJ2-1; D might be TRBD1 (6 bases). CDR3 nucleotide sequence: TGTGCCAGCCTTCCTTACAGGGATGGAGGCGCGCAGTTCTTC. Translating it yields CASLPYRDGGAQFF.